This T cell receptor beta chain was identified during a study of blood T cell repertoires in COVID-19. Background on the study: Nucleic acid was either cDNA or gDNA, and it came from T cells, B-cell-depleted T cells, or PBMCs.

Enrolment of Seattle patients took place during active infection, and they were followed longitudinally. Authors' data handling: Reference gene primer amplification gave nucleated cell count estimates. Assay: immunoSEQ multiplex PCR; the TCRdb copy retains only in-frame clones and omits some. V and J calls and clone size are as listed in that table; D and trimming were resolved from the DNA. The sample shows more than 300,000 clones, 90% of them seen only once. The CDR3 is 13 residues long. V was clipped by 4 bases and J by 4 bases, with 9 bases between them. Germline V gives CDR1 MRHNA, CDR2 SNTAGT. V is TRBV6-4 and J is TRBJ2-3, with TRBD2 as a possible D gene (6 bases). The TCR sequence derives from a woman aged 40 to 50 with COVID-19, enrolled during active disease. Source material: peripheral blood. Written as DNA, the CDR3 is TGTGCCAGCAGTGCCAGGGAGGCAGATACGCAGTATTTT. Translating it yields CASSAREADTQYF.